This TCR beta chain was captured in a study of blood T cells in healthy people across ages. V dropped 4 bases and J dropped 4 bases, with 20 bases sitting between them. Germline values: CDR1 DFQATT, CDR2 SNEGSKA (reference sequence). This CDR3 contains 17 residues. PCR was performed a second time for about 7 to 11 cycles using a sample-barcoded 5' primer and a J-beta primer mix. A template-switch adaptor that had 12 random nucleotides put a tag on each cDNA molecule. TCRdb re-derived calls from the 5' RACE reads in MiXCR, one entry per CDR3 protein. Of 1.8 million or so distinct CDR3 sequences in the sample, roughly 43% were seen once. Many counts were recorded for this clonotype.

The sequencing input was blood. This rearrangement joins TRBV20-1 to TRBJ2-6; D assignment may be TRBD1 or TRBD2 (5 bases each). This TCR derives from a human donor in good health. The CDR3 DNA sequence: TGCAGTGCTATATTCCGGGACCGAATGATAGGGGCCAACGTCCTGACTTTC. Residues: CSAIFRDRMIGANVLTF.